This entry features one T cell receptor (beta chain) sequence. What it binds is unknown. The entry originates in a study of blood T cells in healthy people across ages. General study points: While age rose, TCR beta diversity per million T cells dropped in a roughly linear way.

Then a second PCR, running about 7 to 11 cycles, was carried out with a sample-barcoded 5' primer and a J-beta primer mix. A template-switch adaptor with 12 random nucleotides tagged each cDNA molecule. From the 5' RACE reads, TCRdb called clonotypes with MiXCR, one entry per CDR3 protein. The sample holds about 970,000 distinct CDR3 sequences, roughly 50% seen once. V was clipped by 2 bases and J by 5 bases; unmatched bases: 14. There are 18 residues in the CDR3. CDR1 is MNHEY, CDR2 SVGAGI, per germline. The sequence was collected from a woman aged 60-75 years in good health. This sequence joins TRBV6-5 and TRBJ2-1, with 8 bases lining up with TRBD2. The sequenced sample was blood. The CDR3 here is CASSYANPGREADNEQFF. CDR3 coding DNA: TGTGCCAGCAGTTACGCCAACCCAGGGCGGGAGGCCGACAATGAGCAGTTCTTC.